What follows are 8 T cell receptor beta chains derived from one specimen sequenced in a study of control samples from healthy donors and cancer patients. Sequenced by immunoSEQ multiplex PCR; TCRdb stores in-frame clones only, minus some. This sample yields 25,000 or so clones, of which roughly 85% are seen a single time; 6.5% to 7% belongs to the top ten. Sequenced input: PBMCs. The source of these receptors is an older woman with head and neck cancer.

The V gene is TRBV19, the J gene TRBJ2-1; TRBD2 aligns across 10 bases. CDR1 and CDR2 (germline): LNHDA, SQIVND (reference sequence). The CDR3 is made up of 16 amino acids. The V segment lost 5 bases and the J segment 2 bases; nucleotides outside the gene matches: 6. CDR3: CASSVLSGRAYNEQFF. The CDR3 region has the DNA TGTGCCAGTAGTGTCCTCAGCGGGAGGGCCTACAATGAGCAGTTCTTC.

J is TRBJ2-3 and V is TRBV7-2; 12 bases are a match to TRBD2. Germline CDR1 reads SGHTA; CDR2 reads FQGNSA. Losses at the gene ends were 5 bases for V and 6 bases for J; bases not matched to a gene: 12. There are 17 residues in the CDR3. CDR3: CASSPGPLAGGMDTQYF. DNA for the CDR3: TGTGCCAGCAGCCCCGGCCCACTAGCGGGAGGAATGGATACGCAGTATTTT.

The chain is built from TRBV19 and TRBJ1-6, with D unresolved. Germline V gene sequence: CDR1 LNHDA, CDR2 SQIVND (reference sequence). Between the trimmed V and J ends, which lost 6 bases and 0 bases, there was a span of 9 bases. The CDR3 is made up of 15 amino acids. CDR3: CASRLASSYNSPLHF. CDR3 in DNA: TGTGCCAGTAGGCTGGCGAGCTCCTATAATTCACCCCTCCACTTT. Based on the CDR3 plus reference TRBV19 and TRBJ1-6, the full variable domain is DGGITQSPKYLFRKEGQNVTLSCEQNLNHDAMYWYRQDPGQGLRLIYYSQIVNDFQKGDIAEGYSVSREKKESFPLTVTSAQKNPTAFYLCASRLASSYNSPLHFGNGTRLTVT.

The genes are TRBV7-9 and TRBJ2-5; D might be TRBD2 (5 bases). Germline V gene lookup returns CDR1 SEHNR and CDR2 FQNEAQ (reference sequence). The ends were cut back, 1 base at V and 1 base at J, with 7 bases in the middle. This CDR3 is built from 14 residues. CDR3: CASSLVSGQETQYF. The CDR3 DNA reads TGTGCCAGCAGCTTAGTGAGCGGCCAAGAGACCCAGTACTTC.

The chain joins TRBV7-9 to TRBJ2-3; no firm D call. V lost 3 bases and J lost 0, with 7 bases in between. CDR1 is SEHNR and CDR2 is FQNEAQ in the germline V gene (reference sequence). CDR3 length: 14 residues. CDR3 DNA: TGTGCCAGCAGCTTGCATGGGAGCACAGATACGCAGTATTTT. Translating gives CASSLHGSTDTQYF.

The rearrangement links TRBV11-3 to TRBJ2-5; possibly TRBD2 for D (5 bases). The CDR3 covers 14 residues. V was pared by 5 bases and J by 4 bases, with 14 bases between. The germline gives CDR1 SGHNT, CDR2 YENEEA. CDR3 region: CASSGVGGRETQYF. Written as DNA, the CDR3 is TGTGCCAGCAGCGGGGTAGGAGGACGAGAGACCCAGTACTTC.

This rearrangement joins TRBV9 to TRBJ2-7, with D uncertain. With 5 bases removed from V and 3 bases from J, the gap between germline ends came to 15 bases. CDR3 length: 14 amino acids. Germline lookup yields CDR1 SGDLS and CDR2 YYNGEE. CDR3 bases: TGTGCCAGCAGTGTGAACCAGGACCTCTACGAGCAGTACTTC. It codes for CASSVNQDLYEQYF.

The genes are TRBV9 and TRBJ2-5; 7 nucleotides agree with TRBD1. Looked up from germline, CDR1 is SGDLS and CDR2 is YYNGEE. The junction had 6 bases not matched to a gene; V was cut back by 0 bases and J by 4 bases. This CDR3 is 15 amino acids long. The CDR3 region is CASSVGRGIGETQYF. As DNA, the CDR3 is TGTGCCAGCAGCGTAGGCAGGGGGATAGGAGAGACCCAGTACTTC. Full variable domain (rest looked up from reference TRBV9 and TRBJ2-5): DSGVTQTPKHLITATGQRVTLRCSPRSGDLSVYWYQQSLDQGLQFLIQYYNGEERAKGNILERFSAQQFPDLHSELNLSSLELGDSALYFCASSVGRGIGETQYFGPGTRLLVL.